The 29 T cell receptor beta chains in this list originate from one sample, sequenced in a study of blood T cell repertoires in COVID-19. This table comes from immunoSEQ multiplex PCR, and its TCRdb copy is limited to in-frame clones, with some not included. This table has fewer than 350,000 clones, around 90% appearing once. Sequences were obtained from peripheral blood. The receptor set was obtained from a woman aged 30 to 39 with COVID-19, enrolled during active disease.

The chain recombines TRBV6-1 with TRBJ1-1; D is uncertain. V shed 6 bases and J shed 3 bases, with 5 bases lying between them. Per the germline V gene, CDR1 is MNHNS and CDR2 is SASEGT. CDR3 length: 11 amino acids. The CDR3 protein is CASSHDTEAFF. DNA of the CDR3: TGTGCCAGCAGCCATGACACTGAAGCTTTCTTT.

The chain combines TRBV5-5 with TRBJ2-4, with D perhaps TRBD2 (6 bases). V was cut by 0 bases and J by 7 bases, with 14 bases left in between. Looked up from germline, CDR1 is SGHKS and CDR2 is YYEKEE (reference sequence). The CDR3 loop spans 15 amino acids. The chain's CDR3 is CASSLVAGTGNIQYF. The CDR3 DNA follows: TGTGCCAGCAGCTTGGTTGCGGGGACCGGGAACATTCAGTACTTC.

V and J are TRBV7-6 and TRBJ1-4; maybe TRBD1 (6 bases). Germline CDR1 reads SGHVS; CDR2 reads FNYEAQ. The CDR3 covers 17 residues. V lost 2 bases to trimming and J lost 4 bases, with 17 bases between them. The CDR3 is CASSLRGGREYNEKLFF. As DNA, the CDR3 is TGTGCCAGCAGCTTACGTGGGGGCCGGGAATATAATGAAAAACTGTTTTTT.

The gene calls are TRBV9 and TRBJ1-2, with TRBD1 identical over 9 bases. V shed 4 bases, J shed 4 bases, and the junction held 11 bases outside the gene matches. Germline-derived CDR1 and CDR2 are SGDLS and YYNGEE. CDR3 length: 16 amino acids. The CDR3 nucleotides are TGTGCCAGCAGCAGGGAGGGGACAGGGAGGGGCTATGGCTACACCTTC. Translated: CASSREGTGRGYGYTF.

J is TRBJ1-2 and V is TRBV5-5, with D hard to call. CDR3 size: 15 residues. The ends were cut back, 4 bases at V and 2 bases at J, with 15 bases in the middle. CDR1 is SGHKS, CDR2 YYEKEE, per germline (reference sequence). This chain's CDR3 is CASSPTGIDNYGYTF. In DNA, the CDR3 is TGTGCCAGCAGCCCGACGGGGATTGACAACTATGGCTACACCTTC.

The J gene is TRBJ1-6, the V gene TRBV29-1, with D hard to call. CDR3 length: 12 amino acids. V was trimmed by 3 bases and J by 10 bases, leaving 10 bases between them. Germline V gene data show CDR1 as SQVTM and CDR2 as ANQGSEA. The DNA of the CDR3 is TGCAGCGTTGACCCAGGTGGGTCACCCCTCCACTTT. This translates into CSVDPGGSPLHF.

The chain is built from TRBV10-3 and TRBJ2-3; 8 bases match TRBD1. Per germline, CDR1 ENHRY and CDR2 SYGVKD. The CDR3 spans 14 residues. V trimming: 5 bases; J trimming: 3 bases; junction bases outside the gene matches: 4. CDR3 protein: CAISYTGGTDTQYF. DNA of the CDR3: TGTGCCATCAGTTATACAGGGGGAACAGATACGCAGTATTTT.

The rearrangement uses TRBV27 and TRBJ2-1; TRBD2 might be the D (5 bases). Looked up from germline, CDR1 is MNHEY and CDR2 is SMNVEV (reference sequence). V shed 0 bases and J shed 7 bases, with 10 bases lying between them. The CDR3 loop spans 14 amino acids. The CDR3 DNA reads TGTGCCAGCAGTTTATCGGGGAGCACTAATGAGCAGTTCTTC. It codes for CASSLSGSTNEQFF.

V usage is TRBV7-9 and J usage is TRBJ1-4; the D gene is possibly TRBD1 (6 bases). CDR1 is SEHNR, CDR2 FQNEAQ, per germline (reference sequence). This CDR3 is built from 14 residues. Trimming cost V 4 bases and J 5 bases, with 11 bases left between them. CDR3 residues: CASSWSGQNEKLFF. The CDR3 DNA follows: TGTGCCAGCAGCTGGTCGGGACAAAATGAAAAACTGTTTTTT. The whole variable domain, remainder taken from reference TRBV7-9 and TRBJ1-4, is DTGVSQNPRHKITKRGQNVTFRCDPISEHNRLYWYRQTLGQGPEFLTYFQNEAQLEKSRLLSDRFSAERPKGSFSTLEIQRTEQGDSAMYLCASSWSGQNEKLFFGSGTQLSVL.

CDR3 bases: TGTGCCAGCAGGGGGACAGGGGGCAACTATGGCTACACCTTC. Protein sequence: CASRGTGGNYGYTF. This sequence joins TRBV28 and TRBJ1-2; 12 bases are a match to TRBD1. The germline CDR1 and CDR2 sequences are MDHEN and SYDVKM. V gave up 6 bases and J gave up 2 bases; unmatched junction bases: 1. The length of the CDR3 is 14 residues.

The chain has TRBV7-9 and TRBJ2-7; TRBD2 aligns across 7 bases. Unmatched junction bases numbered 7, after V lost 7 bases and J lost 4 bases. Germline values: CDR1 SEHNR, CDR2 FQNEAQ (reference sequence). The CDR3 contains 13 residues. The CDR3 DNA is TGTGCCAGCACTCGGGGGGAGGGGTACGAGCAGTACTTC. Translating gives CASTRGEGYEQYF.

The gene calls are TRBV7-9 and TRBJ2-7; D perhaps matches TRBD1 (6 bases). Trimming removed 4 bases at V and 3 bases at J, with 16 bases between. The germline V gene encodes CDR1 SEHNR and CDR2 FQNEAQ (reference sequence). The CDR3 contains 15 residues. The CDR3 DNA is TGTGCCAGCAGCTCCACGACAGGACCCCACTACGAGCAGTACTTC. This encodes CASSSTTGPHYEQYF.

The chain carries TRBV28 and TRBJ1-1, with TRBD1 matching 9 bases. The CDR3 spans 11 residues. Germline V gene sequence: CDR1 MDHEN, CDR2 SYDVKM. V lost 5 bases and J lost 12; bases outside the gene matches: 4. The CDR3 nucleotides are TGTGCCAGCAGTCAGGGACAGGGACCTTTCTTT. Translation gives CASSQGQGPFF.

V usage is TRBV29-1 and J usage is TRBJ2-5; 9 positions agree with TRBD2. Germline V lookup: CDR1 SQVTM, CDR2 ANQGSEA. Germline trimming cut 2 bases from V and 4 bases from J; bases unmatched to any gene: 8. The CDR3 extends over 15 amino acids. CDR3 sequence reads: CSVERGGGLAETQYF. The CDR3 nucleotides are TGCAGCGTTGAAAGAGGGGGGGGACTAGCAGAGACCCAGTACTTC.

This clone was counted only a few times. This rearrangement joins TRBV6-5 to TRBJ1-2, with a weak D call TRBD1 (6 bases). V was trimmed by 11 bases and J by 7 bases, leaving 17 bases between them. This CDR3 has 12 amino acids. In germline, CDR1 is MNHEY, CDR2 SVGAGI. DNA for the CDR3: TGTGCCTCCAGCGGGGGGCATCGTGGCTACACCTTC. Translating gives CASSGGHRGYTF.

The CDR3 bases are TGTGCCACCAGCAGACCTAGCGGGGCGGGAGGGGAGACCCAGTACTTC. Its protein is CATSRPSGAGGETQYF. The rearrangement joins TRBV15 to TRBJ2-5; 9 nucleotides match TRBD2. Germline values: CDR1 LNHNV, CDR2 YYDKDF (reference sequence). The CDR3 is made up of 16 amino acids. The V gene end was trimmed by 2 bases and the J gene end by 5 bases; junction bases not matched to a gene: 9.

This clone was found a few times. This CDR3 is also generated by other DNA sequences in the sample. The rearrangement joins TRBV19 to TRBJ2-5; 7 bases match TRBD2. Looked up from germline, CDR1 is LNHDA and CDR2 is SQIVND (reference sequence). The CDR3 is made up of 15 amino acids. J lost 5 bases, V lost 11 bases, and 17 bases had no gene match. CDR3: CARGWGGEGQETQYF. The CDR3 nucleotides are TGTGCCCGGGGGTGGGGAGGGGAGGGTCAGGAGACCCAGTACTTC.

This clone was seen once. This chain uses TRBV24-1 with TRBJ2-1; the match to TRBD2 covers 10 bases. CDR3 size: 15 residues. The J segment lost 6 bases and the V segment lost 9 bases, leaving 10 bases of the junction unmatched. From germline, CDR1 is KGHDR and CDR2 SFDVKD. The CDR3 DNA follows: TGTGCCACCGAGACCAGCGGGAGGGCCCTCAATGAGCAGTTCTTC. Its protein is CATETSGRALNEQFF.

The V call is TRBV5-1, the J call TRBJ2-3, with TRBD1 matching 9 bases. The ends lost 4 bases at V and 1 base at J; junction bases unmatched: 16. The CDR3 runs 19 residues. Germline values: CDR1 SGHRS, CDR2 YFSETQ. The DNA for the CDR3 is TGCGCCAGCAGCCCAGGGACAGGGAGAAGGGACGCGGGCACAGATACGCAGTATTTT. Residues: CASSPGTGRRDAGTDTQYF. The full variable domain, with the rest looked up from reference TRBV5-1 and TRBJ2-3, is KAGVTQTPRYLIKTRGQQVTLSCSPISGHRSVSWYQQTPGQGLQFLFEYFSETQRNKGNFPGRFSGRQFSNSRSEMNVSTLELGDSALYLCASSPGTGRRDAGTDTQYFGPGTRLTVL.

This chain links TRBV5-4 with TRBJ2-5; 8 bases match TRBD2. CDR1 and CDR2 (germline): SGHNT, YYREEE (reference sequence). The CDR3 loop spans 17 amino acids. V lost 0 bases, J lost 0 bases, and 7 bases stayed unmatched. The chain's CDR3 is CASSLARLARNQETQYF. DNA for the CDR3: TGTGCCAGCAGCTTGGCCCGACTAGCGAGAAACCAAGAGACCCAGTACTTC.

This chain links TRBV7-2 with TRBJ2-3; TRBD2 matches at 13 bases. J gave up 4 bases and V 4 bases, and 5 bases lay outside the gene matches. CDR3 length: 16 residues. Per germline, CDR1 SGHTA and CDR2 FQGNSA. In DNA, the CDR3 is TGTGCCAGCAGCTGGGGACTAGCGGGAAAAGCAGATACGCAGTATTTT. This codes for CASSWGLAGKADTQYF.

For the CDR3, the DNA is TGTGCCAGCAACAGGGGGCCACAAGAGACCCAGTACTTC. Protein product: CASNRGPQETQYF. This rearrangement joins TRBV12-3 or TRBV12-4 to TRBJ2-5; 9 bases are a match to TRBD1. This CDR3 comprises 13 residues. J lost 2 bases, V lost 7 bases, and 2 bases had no gene match.

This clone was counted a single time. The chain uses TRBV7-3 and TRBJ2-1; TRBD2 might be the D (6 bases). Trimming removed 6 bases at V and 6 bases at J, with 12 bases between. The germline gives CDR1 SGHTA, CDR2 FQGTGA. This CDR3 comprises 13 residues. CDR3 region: CASSLRLGNEQFF. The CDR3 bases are TGTGCCAGCAGTCTTAGACTAGGCAATGAGCAGTTCTTC.

Written as DNA, the CDR3 is TGTGCCAGCAGCCAAGGATCCAGGGGCCCACCCACCGGGGAGCTGTTTTTT. This sequence encodes CASSQGSRGPPTGELFF. The rearrangement joins TRBV3-1 (or the pseudogene TRBV3-2) to TRBJ2-2, with D possibly TRBD1 on 6 matching bases. The length of the CDR3 is 17 residues. The ends were cut back, 1 base at V and 4 bases at J, with 16 bases in the middle. Germline loops: CDR1 LGHDT, CDR2 YNNKEL (reference sequence).

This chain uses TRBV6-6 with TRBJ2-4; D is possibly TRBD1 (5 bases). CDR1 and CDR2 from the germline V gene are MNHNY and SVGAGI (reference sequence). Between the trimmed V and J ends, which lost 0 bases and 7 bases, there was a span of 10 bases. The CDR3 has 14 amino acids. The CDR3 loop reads CASSYSSQGNIQYF. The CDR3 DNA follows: TGTGCCAGCAGTTACTCGAGTCAGGGTAACATTCAGTACTTC.

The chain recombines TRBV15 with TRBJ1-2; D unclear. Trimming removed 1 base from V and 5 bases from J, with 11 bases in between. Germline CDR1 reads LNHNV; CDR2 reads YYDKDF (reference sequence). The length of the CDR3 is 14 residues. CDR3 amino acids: CATSRGQADYGYTF. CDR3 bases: TGTGCCACCAGCAGAGGGCAGGCCGATTATGGCTACACCTTC.

The CDR3 coding sequence is TGCGCCAGCAGGCTACAGGGTACCGGGGCAGATACGCAGTATTTT. Translating it yields CASRLQGTGADTQYF. This sequence joins TRBV5-1 and TRBJ2-3; TRBD1 might be the D (6 bases). The CDR3 has 15 residues. Germline V gives CDR1 SGHRS, CDR2 YFSETQ. V lost 5 bases and J 4 bases, leaving 17 bases between the germline ends.

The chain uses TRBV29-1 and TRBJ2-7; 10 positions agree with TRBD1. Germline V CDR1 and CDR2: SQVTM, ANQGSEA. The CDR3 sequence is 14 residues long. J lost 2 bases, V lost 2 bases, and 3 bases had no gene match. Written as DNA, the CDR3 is TGCAGCGTTGAAACCGGGACAGGGGCCTACGAGCAGTACTTC. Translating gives CSVETGTGAYEQYF.

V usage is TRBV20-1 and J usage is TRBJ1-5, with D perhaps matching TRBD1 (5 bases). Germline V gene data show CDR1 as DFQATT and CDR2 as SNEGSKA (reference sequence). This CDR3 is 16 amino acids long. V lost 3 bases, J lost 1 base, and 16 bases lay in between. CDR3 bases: TGCAGTGCTAGTAGAGGGGACTACAGGAGCAATCAGCCCCAGCATTTT. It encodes CSASRGDYRSNQPQHF.